One sample yielded the 10 T cell receptor beta chains listed below, sequenced in a study of vaccination effects on CD4 cells after COVID-19. Pools of viral peptides were used by the ViraFEST assay to expand antigen-specific CD4+ T cells ahead of sequencing. Isolation of CD4+ T cells took place after ten to eleven days of culture. Vaccine recipients, nucleocapsid antibody negative, had no prior SARS-CoV-2 infection. The antigens for these receptors are not known. Clones were sequenced by immunoSEQ multiplex PCR, and TCRdb holds only the in-frame ones, with some missing. The sample shows 20,000 to 30,000 clones, about 70% of them seen only once. This specimen consisted of CD4+ T cells from PBMCs cultured with HCoV-NL63 spike peptides, obtained before COVID-19 vaccination. The origin of the receptors is a human donor who received a COVID-19 vaccine.

The J gene is TRBJ1-5, the V gene TRBV5-1; D call uncertain. This CDR3 is 15 amino acids long. Between the trimmed V and J ends, which lost 0 bases and 2 bases, there was a span of 9 bases. Germline lookup yields CDR1 SGHRS and CDR2 YFSETQ. DNA of the CDR3: TGCGCCAGCAGCTTGGGACCCCAGGGCAATCAGCCCCAGCATTTT. It yields the protein CASSLGPQGNQPQHF. Using reference TRBV5-1 and TRBJ1-5 for the parts outside the CDR3, the full variable domain is KAGVTQTPRYLIKTRGQQVTLSCSPISGHRSVSWYQQTPGQGLQFLFEYFSETQRNKGNFPGRFSGRQFSNSRSEMNVSTLELGDSALYLCASSLGPQGNQPQHFGDGTRLSIL.

The rearrangement joins TRBV19 to TRBJ1-4, with TRBD1 as a possible D gene (5 bases). The germline gives CDR1 LNHDA, CDR2 SQIVND (reference sequence). V was pared by 3 bases and J by 8 bases, with 10 bases between. The CDR3 runs 13 residues. The CDR3 sequence is CASSMGVGEKLFF. The CDR3 nucleotides read TGTGCCAGTAGTATGGGGGTAGGCGAAAAACTGTTTTTT.

The J gene is TRBJ1-6, the V gene TRBV14, with D tentatively TRBD1 (6 bases). V was clipped by 5 bases and J by 6 bases, with 11 bases between them. This CDR3 spans 14 amino acids. Germline CDR1 and CDR2: SGHDN and FVKESK. The CDR3 spells CASSWTVFNSPLHF. In nucleotides, the CDR3 is TGTGCCAGCAGCTGGACAGTTTTTAATTCACCCCTCCACTTT.

By proportion, this clone is medium-sized. V gene TRBV10-3 combines with J gene TRBJ2-1; no clear D. Germline V CDR1 and CDR2: ENHRY, SYGVKD. Deletions cut 0 bases from V and 0 bases from J, with 15 bases between. There are 18 residues in the CDR3. CDR3 region: CAISESMNKAVSYNEQFF. The CDR3 coding sequence is TGTGCCATCAGTGAGTCGATGAATAAGGCGGTCTCCTACAATGAGCAGTTCTTC.

The gene calls are TRBV6-2 or TRBV6-3 and TRBJ2-3, with TRBD2 matching over 10 bases. V gave up 2 bases and J gave up 6 bases; unmatched junction bases: 8. Germline V CDR1 and CDR2: MNHEY, SVGEGT. There are 16 residues in the CDR3. The CDR3 nucleotides read TGTGCCAGCAGTTACAGGAATAGCGGGGGGTTCGATACGCAGTATTTT. As protein: CASSYRNSGGFDTQYF.

The rearrangement links TRBV7-6 to TRBJ2-5; D not resolved. There are 14 residues in the CDR3. V was clipped by 2 bases and J by 2 bases, with 9 bases between them. Germline assignment: CDR1 SGHVS and CDR2 FNYEAQ. The CDR3 nucleotides read TGTGCCAGCAGCTTATTCGAAGATCAAGAGACCCAGTACTTC. Amino acid sequence: CASSLFEDQETQYF.

The chain joins TRBV7-9 to TRBJ2-5; D call uncertain. CDR1 and CDR2 from the germline V gene are SEHNR and FQNEAQ (reference sequence). The CDR3 consists of 16 residues. V was shortened by 4 bases and J by 0 bases, with 15 bases between the two germline ends. CDR3 loop: CASSSRTSIDQETQYF. DNA of the CDR3: TGTGCCAGCAGCTCCCGAACTTCCATAGACCAAGAGACCCAGTACTTC.

In this sample, this clone turned up a few times. The chain carries TRBV10-3 and TRBJ2-7; possible D gene TRBD2, 6 bases. The CDR3 is 15 residues long. Germline V gene data show CDR1 as ENHRY and CDR2 as SYGVKD. Trimming shortened V by 6 bases and J by 3 bases, and 18 bases separated the two germline ends. CDR3 in DNA: TGTGCCATCAGCCCCTGGGCTAGCGAGAACTACGAGCAGTACTTC. It codes for CAISPWASENYEQYF.

The chain carries TRBV15 and TRBJ1-2; D might be TRBD1 (6 bases). In germline, CDR1 is LNHNV, CDR2 YYDKDF (reference sequence). The CDR3 sequence is 13 residues long. V was pared by 8 bases and J by 4 bases, with 14 bases between. CDR3 in DNA: TGTGCCACCTCCGCGGGGGGCAGCTATGGCTACACCTTC. Its translation: CATSAGGSYGYTF.

The chain joins TRBV30 to TRBJ1-5, with D maybe TRBD1 (6 bases). This CDR3 has 14 residues. Trimming took off 2 bases at V and 6 bases at J, with 14 bases between the two ends. CDR1 and CDR2 (germline): GTSNPN, SVGIG (reference sequence). The CDR3 protein is CAWSHPGVGQPQHF. The DNA for the CDR3 is TGTGCCTGGAGTCACCCAGGGGTGGGTCAGCCCCAGCATTTT.